A single sample is the source of the 26 T cell receptor beta chains below, sequenced in a study of blood T cell repertoires in COVID-19. Some clones are missing from TCRdb's copy, which holds only in-frame ones; the method was immunoSEQ multiplex PCR. The table shows about 350,000 clones, with roughly 87% occurring only once. Sequencing used PBMCs or T cells enriched from blood (not recorded which). All receptors derive from a woman aged 25-40 years who had recovered from COVID-19.

J is TRBJ2-1 and V is TRBV5-1; TRBD1 matches at 10 bases. Germline lookup yields CDR1 SGHRS and CDR2 YFSETQ. The CDR3 spans 15 residues. Trimming took 1 base from V and 8 from J; bases not matched to a gene: 6. The CDR3 region is CASSLFGQGGDEQFF. CDR3 DNA: TGCGCCAGCAGCTTGTTCGGACAGGGGGGCGATGAGCAGTTCTTC.

The chain employs TRBV6-5 and TRBJ2-1; 9 bases match TRBD2. The CDR3 loop spans 14 amino acids. The V gene's germline CDR1 is MNHEY and CDR2 SVGAGI. The V segment lost 6 bases and the J segment 7 bases; nucleotides outside the gene matches: 7. The CDR3 loop reads CASRNGGGANEQFF. CDR3 nucleotides: TGTGCCAGCAGGAATGGCGGGGGGGCAAATGAGCAGTTCTTC.

The chain links TRBV4-1 to TRBJ2-5; maybe TRBD2 (7 bases). V dropped 0 bases and J dropped 5 bases, with 16 bases sitting between them. The V gene's germline CDR1 is MGHRA and CDR2 YSYEKL. This CDR3 spans 16 amino acids. Written as DNA, the CDR3 is TGCGCCAGCAGCCAAGATGGGGGGGGGCTGCGCGAGACCCAGTACTTC. Its translation: CASSQDGGGLRETQYF.

The J gene is TRBJ2-1, the V gene TRBV7-6; TRBD2 agrees at 16 bases. The germline gives CDR1 SGHVS, CDR2 FNYEAQ. The ends lost 4 bases at V and 9 bases at J; junction bases unmatched: 6. The CDR3 has 16 residues. CDR3 DNA: TGTGCCAGCAGCTCACCGGGACTAGCGGGGGGGCGTGAGCAGTTCTTC. Encoded protein: CASSSPGLAGGREQFF.

The chain has TRBV3-1 (or the pseudogene TRBV3-2) and TRBJ1-2; perhaps TRBD1 as D (5 bases). V was pared by 3 bases and J by 6 bases, with 14 bases between. Germline V gives CDR1 LGHDT, CDR2 YNNKEL (reference sequence). The CDR3 has 14 amino acids. The CDR3, as DNA: TGTGCCAGCAGCCAGGCTACACAGGAGAATGGCTACACCTTC. Translated: CASSQATQENGYTF.

The gene calls are TRBV4-1 and TRBJ1-4; D might be TRBD1 (6 bases). CDR3 length equals 15 residues. Germline V gives CDR1 MGHRA, CDR2 YSYEKL. Trimming left V 1 base short and J 7 bases short, with 13 bases between. The CDR3 loop is CASSQVRGIGEKLFF. For the CDR3, the DNA is TGCGCCAGCAGCCAAGTAAGGGGGATAGGTGAAAAACTGTTTTTT.

The V gene is TRBV5-5, the J gene TRBJ2-2; TRBD1 matches at 8 bases. Germline values: CDR1 SGHKS, CDR2 YYEKEE (reference sequence). J gave up 0 bases and V 5 bases, and 3 bases lay outside the gene matches. This CDR3 contains 15 residues. CDR3 sequence: CASSTGGTNTGELFF. CDR3 in DNA: TGTGCCAGCAGTACAGGGGGAACGAACACCGGGGAGCTGTTTTTT.

The CDR3: CASSPTGGLDIQYF. Here the CDR3 DNA reads TGTGCCAGCAGCCCCACAGGGGGGTTAGACATTCAGTACTTC. The chain employs TRBV3-1 (or the pseudogene TRBV3-2) and TRBJ2-4, with 8 bases lining up with TRBD1. Losses at the gene ends were 4 bases for V and 8 bases for J; bases not matched to a gene: 7. CDR1 and CDR2 (germline): LGHDT, YNNKEL (reference sequence). The CDR3 runs to 14 residues.

This clone showed up just once. The chain recombines TRBV30 with TRBJ1-5; TRBD1 is a possible D gene (5 bases). V shed 0 bases and J shed 5 bases, with 20 bases lying between them. The CDR3 extends over 17 amino acids. Germline V gene lookup returns CDR1 GTSNPN and CDR2 SVGIG (reference sequence). The CDR3 here is CAWSVKLGRVEHQPQHF. DNA for the CDR3: TGTGCCTGGAGTGTGAAGCTTGGCAGGGTGGAACATCAGCCCCAGCATTTT.

There are many counts of this clone. This chain uses TRBV12-3 or TRBV12-4 with TRBJ2-3, with D possibly TRBD1 on 6 matching bases. CDR3 length equals 13 residues. Trimming took off 5 bases at V and 3 bases at J, with 9 bases between the two ends. The CDR3 coding sequence is TGTGCCAGCAGTCCAACAGGGACAGATACGCAGTATTTT. Translation: CASSPTGTDTQYF.

V usage is TRBV7-2 and J usage is TRBJ2-3; 8 bases map to TRBD2. Germline V lookup: CDR1 SGHTA, CDR2 FQGNSA. After removal of 5 bases from V and 3 bases from J, the junction contained 4 bases not matched to a gene. The CDR3 covers 14 residues. This CDR3 reads CASSPGLATDTQYF. For the CDR3, the DNA is TGTGCCAGCAGCCCTGGACTAGCAACAGATACGCAGTATTTT.

The chain combines TRBV4-3 with TRBJ1-2; D is possibly TRBD1 (6 bases). The CDR3 is 16 residues long. V was shortened by 0 bases and J by 1 base, with 12 bases between the two germline ends. Germline V gene data show CDR1 as LGHNA and CDR2 as YSLEER. The CDR3: CASSQDSGRGNYGYTF. The CDR3 DNA reads TGCGCCAGCAGCCAAGATTCGGGCAGGGGTAACTATGGCTACACCTTC.

The chain is built from TRBV19 and TRBJ2-1; 9 positions agree with TRBD2. The CDR3 loop spans 16 amino acids. Germline V gives CDR1 LNHDA, CDR2 SQIVND (reference sequence). The V gene end was trimmed by 0 bases and the J gene end by 13 bases; junction bases not matched to a gene: 13. CDR3 sequence (DNA): TGTGCCAGTAGTATAGACGGGCGGGGGGGCCTGAATAGTCAGTTCTTC. It codes for CASSIDGRGGLNSQFF.

The rearrangement joins TRBV7-2 to TRBJ2-5; D unresolved. The CDR3 extends over 14 amino acids. Per germline, CDR1 SGHTA and CDR2 FQGNSA. V gave up 4 bases and J gave up 5 bases, with 14 bases separating them. CDR3 in DNA: TGTGCCAGCAGCTCCGGTGGCCCTAGGGAGACCCAGTACTTC. Translating gives CASSSGGPRETQYF.

This clone was seen a handful of times. The chain is built from TRBV19 and TRBJ2-7; possible D gene TRBD1, 5 bases. Trimming pared 4 bases from V and 2 bases from J, leaving 15 bases between. CDR1 LNHDA and CDR2 SQIVND come from the germline V gene (reference sequence). CDR3 length: 15 amino acids. The CDR3 DNA is TGTGCCAGTAGTACGTTAGGGGATCCCACCTACGAGCAGTACTTC. Protein: CASSTLGDPTYEQYF.

The J gene is TRBJ2-5, the V gene TRBV19; D gene ambiguous. Trimming stripped 7 bases from V and 7 bases from J, with 13 bases between. The CDR3 totals 12 residues. From germline, CDR1 is LNHDA and CDR2 SQIVND (reference sequence). CDR3 bases: TGTGCCAGTAACGAAATCGGCGGGACCCAGTACTTC. It translates to CASNEIGGTQYF.

The CDR3 here is CASSLRLGQGIGYTF. The CDR3, as DNA: TGTGCCAGCAGTTTACGATTAGGACAGGGAATTGGCTACACCTTC. The rearrangement uses TRBV28 and TRBJ1-2; 8 nucleotides agree with TRBD1. J gave up 7 bases and V 2 bases, and 9 bases lay outside the gene matches. This CDR3 is built from 15 residues. Germline values: CDR1 MDHEN, CDR2 SYDVKM.

This chain joins TRBV28 and TRBJ2-5, with a tentative D call TRBD1 (6 bases). The CDR3 runs 13 residues. Germline CDR1 reads MDHEN; CDR2 reads SYDVKM. The V end was cut by 0 bases, the J end by 5 bases, with 7 bases between. The CDR3: CASSLWQGETQYF. CDR3 nucleotide sequence: TGTGCCAGCAGTTTATGGCAGGGGGAGACCCAGTACTTC.

The chain has TRBV18 and TRBJ2-1, with D perhaps TRBD2 (5 bases). Germline V gives CDR1 KGHSH, CDR2 LQKENI. This CDR3 spans 17 amino acids. The V end lost 3 bases, the J end lost 5 bases, and 20 bases lay between the germline ends. CDR3 in amino acids: CASSPAGRAEYNNEQFF. CDR3 DNA sequence: TGTGCCAGCTCACCGGCCGGCAGAGCGGAATATAACAATGAGCAGTTCTTC.

This clone is a singleton in its sample. The V call is TRBV6-2 or TRBV6-3, the J call TRBJ1-1; D is perhaps TRBD1 (6 bases). The CDR3 is 14 residues long. CDR1 is MNHEY and CDR2 is SVGEGT in the germline V gene. With 5 bases removed from V and 3 bases from J, the gap between germline ends came to 13 bases. The CDR3 DNA sequence: TGTGCCAGCAGTAAGACAGGAAGGTACACTGAAGCTTTCTTT. This sequence encodes CASSKTGRYTEAFF.

This clone was counted once. The chain links TRBV4-1 to TRBJ1-3; the D gene is possibly TRBD1 (6 bases). From germline, CDR1 is MGHRA and CDR2 YSYEKL. This CDR3 contains 14 residues. V lost 0 bases and J 8 bases, leaving 11 bases between the germline ends. In DNA, the CDR3 is TGCGCCAGCAGCCAAGATCTGGGGGCGGACACCATATATTTT. Translating it yields CASSQDLGADTIYF.

In DNA, the CDR3 is TGTGCCAGCAGCGCCCGTACAGGGGTGGGGGAAAAACTGTTTTTT. Translating it yields CASSARTGVGEKLFF. J is TRBJ1-4 and V is TRBV9; TRBD1 matches 7 bases. This CDR3 has 15 amino acids. Germline-derived CDR1 and CDR2 are SGDLS and YYNGEE. The trim removed 3 bases at V and 8 bases at J, leaving 10 bases unmatched.

The chain combines TRBV21-1 with TRBJ2-5; the table calls TRBD2, which could not be checked here. TRBV21-1 is described as a pseudogene. This CDR3 comprises 14 residues. CDR3 nucleotides: TGTGCCAGCGTCCGACCGGCCCGCGGGGAGACCCAGTACTTC. Amino acid sequence: CASVRPARGETQYF.

The chain recombines TRBV28 with TRBJ1-2; 8 bases line up with TRBD1. CDR1 is MDHEN and CDR2 is SYDVKM in the germline V gene. This CDR3 has 11 amino acids. After removal of 6 bases from V and 7 bases from J, the junction contained 1 base not matched to a gene. The CDR3 protein is CASSDRGGYTF. CDR3 DNA: TGTGCCAGCAGCGACAGGGGTGGCTACACCTTC.

This sequence joins TRBV3-1 (or the pseudogene TRBV3-2) and TRBJ1-2, with 8 positions matching TRBD1. Germline values: CDR1 LGHDT, CDR2 YNNKEL (reference sequence). The CDR3 sequence is 15 residues long. The V gene end was trimmed by 1 base and the J gene end by 6 bases; junction bases not matched to a gene: 7. CDR3 bases: TGTGCCAGCAGCCAAGTACGTCAGGGGGCGAATGGCTACACCTTC. Residues: CASSQVRQGANGYTF.

The gene calls are TRBV19 and TRBJ2-5, with D perhaps TRBD2 (6 bases). Trimming shortened V by 4 bases and J by 3 bases, and 9 bases separated the two germline ends. The CDR3 is 13 amino acids. Germline CDR1 reads LNHDA; CDR2 reads SQIVND (reference sequence). CDR3 DNA sequence: TGTGCCAGTAGTACTAGCGTAGAAGAGACCCAGTACTTC. Translated, it gives CASSTSVEETQYF. Filled out from reference TRBV19 and TRBJ2-5, the complete variable domain reads DGGITQSPKYLFRKEGQNVTLSCEQNLNHDAMYWYRQDPGQGLRLIYYSQIVNDFQKGDIAEGYSVSREKKESFPLTVTSAQKNPTAFYLCASSTSVEETQYFGPGTRLLVL.